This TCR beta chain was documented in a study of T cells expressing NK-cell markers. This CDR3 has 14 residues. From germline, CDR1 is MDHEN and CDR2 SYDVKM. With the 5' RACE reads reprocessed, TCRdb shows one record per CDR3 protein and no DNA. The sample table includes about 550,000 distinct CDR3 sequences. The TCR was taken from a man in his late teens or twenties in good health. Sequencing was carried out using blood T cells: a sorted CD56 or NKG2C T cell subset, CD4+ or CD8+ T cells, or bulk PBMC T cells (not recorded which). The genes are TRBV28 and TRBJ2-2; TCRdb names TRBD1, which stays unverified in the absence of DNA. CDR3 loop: CTSMGQGNTGELFF.